What follows describes a single TCR beta chain. Germline V gene sequence: CDR1 KGHDR, CDR2 SFDVKD. The V end was cut by 3 bases, the J end by 3 bases, with 11 bases between. This CDR3 has 15 amino acids. Authors' analysis steps: Estimation of nucleated cell counts relied on the amplification of reference gene primers. TCRdb's table, derived via immunoSEQ multiplex PCR, lists solely in-frame clones and lacks some. The V and J calls and the clone size are those of that table, but D and trimming were determined from the DNA. The table records approximately 110,000 clones, around 83% of them present only once. The data are from a study of blood T cell repertoires in COVID-19. Study context: The samples span acute and convalescent COVID-19 from the United States, Italy and Spain. PBMCs, B-cell-depleted T cells, or T cells were the source of the cDNA or gDNA that made up the material.

The clonotype comes from an elderly woman with acute or convalescent COVID-19. Sequencing was done on a sample of peripheral blood. The chain is built from TRBV24-1 and TRBJ2-1, with D possibly TRBD1 on 6 matching bases. CDR3 residues: CATSDATGIYNEQFF. The DNA for the CDR3 is TGTGCCACCAGTGATGCGACAGGAATCTACAATGAGCAGTTCTTC.